Listed here are 12 T cell receptor beta chains from one sample, sequenced in a study of blood T cells in healthy people across ages (dated by TCRdb to the mid-2010s). Libraries were made using 5' RACE. Sequenced on an Illumina HiSeq 2500. A second roughly 7 to 12 cycle PCR used a sample-barcoded 5' primer and a J-beta primer mix. TCRdb cleaned the public reads at Q25 with fastp, built clones with MiXCR and kept in-frame beta chains. For every CDR3 protein sequence, its rows merge into one entry that carries the most common genes and DNA. This sample is represented by about 930,000 distinct CDR3 sequences; about 28% of them were singletons. The ten most abundant clones make up more than 8.5% of the sample. The data were also submitted as part of a second study, on T cells of mothers and their children.

Sample: blood. These receptors were obtained from a woman in her thirties or forties in good health.

The CDR3, as DNA: TGTGCCAGCAGTTTAAGAACAGGGGAGGTTGAAACTGAAGCTTTCTTT. Amino acid sequence: CASSLRTGEVETEAFF. The chain couples TRBV28 to TRBJ1-1, with 7 bases matching TRBD1. This CDR3 is 16 amino acids long. V trimming: 2 bases; J trimming: 5 bases; junction bases outside the gene matches: 11. Germline CDR1 is MDHEN and CDR2 is SYDVKM.

This clonotype occurred many times. The rearrangement joins TRBV20-1 to TRBJ2-3; D is unresolved. V dropped 5 bases and J dropped 2 bases, with 11 bases sitting between them. Germline CDR1 DFQATT, CDR2 SNEGSKA (reference sequence). The CDR3 contains 13 residues. The CDR3 region is CSASQDLTDTQYF. The CDR3 DNA is TGCAGTGCTTCCCAGGACCTCACAGATACGCAGTATTTT.

The genes are TRBV3-1 and TRBJ1-5, with 8 bases identical to TRBD1. The CDR3 spans 15 residues. Per the germline V gene, CDR1 is LGHDT and CDR2 is YNNKEL (reference sequence). V was pared by 8 bases and J by 4 bases, with 10 bases of the junction left unmatched. The CDR3 here is CASGAGGLRNQPQHF. The CDR3 DNA sequence: TGTGCCAGCGGGGCAGGGGGCTTAAGGAATCAGCCCCAGCATTTT.

This clonotype has a count of ten or more. The chain joins TRBV7-2 to TRBJ1-2; D is unclear. The germline gives CDR1 SGHTA, CDR2 FQGNSA. Trimming left V 1 base short and J 4 bases short, with 4 bases between. This CDR3 comprises 12 residues. Here the CDR3 reads CASSLGVYGYTF. The CDR3 nucleotides are TGTGCCAGCAGCTTAGGGGTCTATGGCTACACCTTC.

This clonotype was found many times. A much more abundant neighbour one base away suggests this may be a read error. The chain couples TRBV9 to TRBJ2-7, with D maybe TRBD1 (6 bases). V dropped 4 bases and J dropped 3 bases, with 14 bases sitting between them. This CDR3 comprises 14 residues. In germline, CDR1 is SGDLS, CDR2 YYNGEE. Written as DNA, the CDR3 is TGTGCCAGCAGCCCCCGGGACAACAGCTACGAGCAGTACTTC. Translated, it gives CASSPRDNSYEQYF.

This clonotype was seen at least ten times. The rearrangement uses TRBV11-2 and TRBJ2-1; TRBD2 aligns across 10 bases. Losses at the gene ends were 7 bases for V and 3 bases for J; bases not matched to a gene: 9. In germline, CDR1 is SGHAT, CDR2 FQNNGV. The length of the CDR3 is 16 residues. DNA for the CDR3: TGTGCCAGCACCCAACGGACTAGCGGCCTCTACAATGAGCAGTTCTTC. Encoded protein: CASTQRTSGLYNEQFF.

There are a few counts of this clonotype. V is TRBV7-9 and J is TRBJ1-1; TRBD1 is a possible D gene (5 bases). This CDR3 has 15 amino acids. The germline V gene encodes CDR1 SEHNR and CDR2 FQNEAQ (reference sequence). V lost 1 base and J lost 0, with 9 bases in between. CDR3 DNA: TGTGCCAGCAGCTTAGTCAAGGGGATGAACACTGAAGCTTTCTTT. This sequence encodes CASSLVKGMNTEAFF.

This clonotype showed up just a few times. The rearrangement links TRBV4-2 to TRBJ2-6; D possibly uses TRBD1 or TRBD2 (5 bases each). V shed 1 base and J shed 0 bases, with 22 bases lying between them. From germline, CDR1 is LGHNA and CDR2 YNFKEQ. CDR3 length: 21 residues. The CDR3 nucleotides read TGTGCCAGCAGCCAAGTCGCCAGGGACGGACGAACTTACTCTGGGGCCAACGTCCTGACTTTC. Amino acid sequence: CASSQVARDGRTYSGANVLTF.

The V gene is TRBV6-2 or TRBV6-3, the J gene TRBJ2-7, with a weak D call TRBD1 (5 bases). CDR3 length equals 14 residues. CDR1 and CDR2 from the germline V gene are MNHEY and SVGEGT. Trimming pared 7 bases from V and 3 bases from J, leaving 16 bases between. The CDR3 DNA follows: TGTGCCAGCACCGTCCCCCCAGGGAACTACGAGCAGTACTTC. As protein: CASTVPPGNYEQYF.

This clonotype has ten or more counts. J is TRBJ2-1 and V is TRBV6-2 or TRBV6-3, with D perhaps TRBD1 (6 bases). Trimming took 6 bases from V and 6 from J, leaving 21 bases between them. The CDR3 consists of 16 residues. Germline V gene data show CDR1 as MNHEY and CDR2 as SVGEGT. DNA for the CDR3: TGTGCCAGCAGCCGACTTAATGTGCGGACAGTCAATGAGCAGTTCTTC. This codes for CASSRLNVRTVNEQFF.

This rearrangement joins TRBV20-1 to TRBJ2-4; no clear D gene. The J call could be wrong; TRBJ2-7 is a better fit for the DNA end. The V gene's germline CDR1 is DFQATT and CDR2 SNEGSKA (reference sequence). This CDR3 is 11 amino acids long. CDR3 DNA sequence: TGCAGTGCTAGATCCAGGAACGAGCAGTACTTC. Its translation is CSARSRNEQYF.

The chain couples TRBV5-5 to TRBJ1-2, with D maybe TRBD1 (6 bases). V was trimmed by 0 bases and J by 4 bases, leaving 13 bases between them. Per germline, CDR1 SGHKS and CDR2 YYEKEE (reference sequence). The CDR3 extends over 15 amino acids. CDR3 DNA: TGTGCCAGCAGCTTGGATGCTGGGGGCAGCTATGGCTACACCTTC. This translates into CASSLDAGGSYGYTF.